This T cell receptor beta chain was observed in a study of beta chain features in type 1 diabetes. Reverse transcription of all isolated RNA meant that expressed TCRB transcripts were sequenced. Data came from immunoSEQ multiplex PCR; TCRdb stores just in-frame clones and leaves some out. The table has over 700,000 clones, 15% to 20% seen once. Specimen: naive CD4+ T cells from blood. This clonotype originated in a woman aged 18-29 years in good health.

DNA of the CDR3: TGTGCCAGTAGTATCTGGGGCACAGATACGCAGTATTTT. This codes for CASSIWGTDTQYF. The V and J genes are TRBV19 and TRBJ2-3; no clear D gene. Between the trimmed V and J ends, which lost 3 bases and 1 base, there was a span of 5 bases. Germline loops: CDR1 LNHDA, CDR2 SQIVND (reference sequence). CDR3 length equals 13 residues.